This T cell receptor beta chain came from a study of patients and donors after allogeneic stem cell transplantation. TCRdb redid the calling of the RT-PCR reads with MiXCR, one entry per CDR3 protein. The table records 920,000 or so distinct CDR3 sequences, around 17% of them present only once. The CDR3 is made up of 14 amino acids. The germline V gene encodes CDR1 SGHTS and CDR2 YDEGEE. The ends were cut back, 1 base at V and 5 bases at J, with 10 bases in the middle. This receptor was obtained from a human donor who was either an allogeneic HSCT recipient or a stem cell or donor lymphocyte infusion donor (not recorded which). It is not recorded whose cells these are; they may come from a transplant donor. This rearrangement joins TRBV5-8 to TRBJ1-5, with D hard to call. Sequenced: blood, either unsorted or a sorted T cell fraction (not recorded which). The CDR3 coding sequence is TGTGCCAGCAGCTTGCAGGTTGGTGATCAGCCCCAGCATTTT. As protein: CASSLQVGDQPQHF.